This is a list of T cell receptor beta chains from one sample in a study of shared clonotypes between healthy human individuals. Sequencing was performed with immunoSEQ multiplex PCR; in TCRdb, only in-frame clones are kept and a portion is missing. The sample comprises approximately 940,000 clones, 76% of which are singletons, and approximately 1.5% rests with the top ten. The specimen was memory CD4+ T cells sorted from blood. The receptors stem from a man aged 18 to 35 in good health. Each CDR3 is given with its conserved first and last residue. D genes are given only for firm matches. Part of the rows lack a size; the others show once, few, many or a class for expanded clones.

TRBD1	TRBV5-4	once	TRBJ1-4	TGTGCCAGCAGCTTGGGACAGGGGACGTTGCGGGGAAAACTGTTTTTT	CASSLGQGTLRGKLFF
.	TRBV30	few	TRBJ1-5	TGTGCCTGCAGGGAAGGCAATCAGCCCCAGCATTTT	CACREGNQPQHF
TRBD1	TRBV29-1	.	TRBJ2-1	TGCAGCGTTGAAGTCCCCTCCGCGAGGGGGCTATGGCATGAGCAGTTCTTC	CSVEVPSARGLWHEQFF
TRBD1	TRBV5-1	.	TRBJ1-3	TGCGCCAGCACCCGGGGCGGGGACAGGGCGGCCTCTGGAAACACCATATATTTT	CASTRGGDRAASGNTIYF
.	TRBV5-4	.	TRBJ2-3	TGTGCCAGCAGCTTGGGAGACCGGGGTGCAGATACGCAGTATTTT	CASSLGDRGADTQYF
.	TRBV6-1	.	TRBJ1-5	TGTGCCAGCAGTGAACGAGAGAGCAATCAGCCCCAGCATTTT	CASSERESNQPQHF
.	TRBV6-1	.	TRBJ2-2	TGTGCCAGCAGTAGGACTCCCAACACCGGGGAGCTGTTTTTT	CASSRTPNTGELFF
.	TRBV4-1	.	TRBJ2-5	TGCGCCAGCAGCCCCATACGAGGGGGGGCTGGTGAGACCCAGTACTTC	CASSPIRGGAGETQYF
.	TRBV6-1	once	TRBJ2-3	TGTGCCAGCAGTGGAAAAGATACGCAGTATTTT	CASSGKDTQYF
.	TRBV5-1	.	TRBJ2-5	TGCGCCAGCAGCTTAGACGGACAGCTTCCAGCCCAGTACTTC	CASSLDGQLPAQYF
TRBD1	TRBV2	few	TRBJ1-2	TGTGCCAGCAGGCCGACAGGGGTCTATGGCTACACCTTC	CASRPTGVYGYTF
.	TRBV10-3	.	TRBJ1-1	TGTGCCATCAGCCCTAGCGGCGGGACCAACACTGAAGCTTTCTTT	CAISPSGGTNTEAFF
.	TRBV10-1	.	TRBJ1-1	TGCGCCAGCAGTGAGTCAAGAACAGGGCGGGAAGCTTTCTTT	CASSESRTGREAFF
.	TRBV7-2	.	TRBJ1-1	TGTGCCAGCAGCTTTCGCGGGAACACTGAAGCTTTCTTT	CASSFRGNTEAFF
.	TRBV7-9	.	TRBJ2-2	TGTGCCAGCAGCTCCTGGACACCCCAGGGCACCGGGGAGCTGTTTTTT	CASSSWTPQGTGELFF
.	TRBV7-2	.	TRBJ1-3	TGTGCCAGCAGCTTAGTGTCTGGCAAGGACACCATATATTTT	CASSLVSGKDTIYF
.	TRBV19	.	TRBJ2-2	TGTGCCAGTATACCATCAGGGTACACCGGGGAGCTGTTTTTT	CASIPSGYTGELFF
.	TRBV19	.	TRBJ2-7	TGTGCCAGTAGTATTAACCCAGACCCCCTGGCCGAGCAGTACTTC	CASSINPDPLAEQYF
.	TRBV10-3	.	TRBJ2-7	TGTGCCATCAGTGAGGCAGGCGAGCAGTACTTC	CAISEAGEQYF
.	TRBV19	.	TRBJ2-1	TGTGCCAGTAGCAGAGGGGAAGGGCTAAGCTCCTACAATGAGCAGTTCTTC	CASSRGEGLSSYNEQFF
.	TRBV29-1	.	TRBJ2-2	TGCAGCGTAGCCCTGGGAATTCACACCGGGGAGCTGTTTTTT	CSVALGIHTGELFF
TRBD1	TRBV7-3	.	TRBJ2-7	TGTGCCAGCAGCTCTCCGGGACAGGCTTACGAGCAGTACTTC	CASSSPGQAYEQYF
TRBD1	TRBV5-1	few	TRBJ2-2	TGCGCCAGCAGGTTACGACAGGGGACCACCGGGGAGCTGTTTTTT	CASRLRQGTTGELFF
.	TRBV18	.	TRBJ2-1	TGTGCCAGCTCACCACTTTCGGGGAACTACAATGAGCAGTTCTTC	CASSPLSGNYNEQFF
TRBD1	TRBV11-2	.	TRBJ2-1	TGTGCCAGCAGCTCCCGGGACAGCTTTCGCGATGAGCAGTTCTTC	CASSSRDSFRDEQFF
.	TRBV9	.	TRBJ1-1	TGTGCCAGCAGCGTAGCTATGACCGGCACTGAAGCTTTCTTT	CASSVAMTGTEAFF
.	TRBV29-1	.	TRBJ1-1	TGCAGCGTCGCAGGAAGACTCAACACTGAAGCTTTCTTT	CSVAGRLNTEAFF
.	TRBV7-8	few	TRBJ1-1	TGTGCCAGCAGCTTATACGAAGAAGCTTTCTTT	CASSLYEEAFF
.	TRBV7-6	.	TRBJ1-5	TGTGCCAGCAGCTTAACAGGCGATAGCAATCAGCCCCAGCATTTT	CASSLTGDSNQPQHF
.	TRBV7-6	.	TRBJ2-7	TGTGCCAGCAGCCCCGCCGGGGTGTACGAGCAGTACTTC	CASSPAGVYEQYF
TRBD1	TRBV7-2	.	TRBJ2-7	TGTGCCAGCAGCCTCGGGACAGCTCTCTCCTACGAGCAGTACTTC	CASSLGTALSYEQYF
.	TRBV5-1	.	TRBJ1-5	TGCGCCAGCAGCTTGGATGGGGCCTACAATCAGCCCCAGCATTTT	CASSLDGAYNQPQHF
.	TRBV6-5	.	TRBJ2-7	TGTGCCAGCAGTGTTACCCCACTAGTGAGGTACGAGCAGTACTTC	CASSVTPLVRYEQYF
.	TRBV11-2	many	TRBJ1-1	TGTGCCAGCAGTTTTGGGGGGCCAGGTGAAGCTTTCTTT	CASSFGGPGEAFF
TRBD2	TRBV2	.	TRBJ2-3	TGTGCCAGCAGTGGTCAAGCGGGGTTCATCTCCACAGATACGCAGTATTTT	CASSGQAGFISTDTQYF
.	TRBV5-1	.	TRBJ2-5	TGCGCCAGCAGCTCCGCGGACCCCCGAGGGGAGACCCAGTACTTC	CASSSADPRGETQYF
.	TRBV5-4	.	TRBJ1-2	TGTGCCAGCAGCTTGGACGGTTTCTATGGCTACACCTTC	CASSLDGFYGYTF
.	TRBV19	few	TRBJ1-1	TGTGCCACCACTCGGGGGCCTGAGAACACTGAAGCTTTCTTT	CATTRGPENTEAFF
.	TRBV11-2	.	TRBJ2-7	TGTGCCAGCAGCTTAGATCGCGTAGGCTACGAGCAGTACTTC	CASSLDRVGYEQYF
TRBD1	TRBV5-6	.	TRBJ1-1	TGTGCCAGCAGCCGACCGGGACAGTTTCAATGGAACACTGAAGCTTTCTTT	CASSRPGQFQWNTEAFF
.	TRBV5-1	.	TRBJ1-5	TGCGCCAGCAGCTTGGGTTCCAGTAGCAATCAGCCCCAGCATTTT	CASSLGSSSNQPQHF